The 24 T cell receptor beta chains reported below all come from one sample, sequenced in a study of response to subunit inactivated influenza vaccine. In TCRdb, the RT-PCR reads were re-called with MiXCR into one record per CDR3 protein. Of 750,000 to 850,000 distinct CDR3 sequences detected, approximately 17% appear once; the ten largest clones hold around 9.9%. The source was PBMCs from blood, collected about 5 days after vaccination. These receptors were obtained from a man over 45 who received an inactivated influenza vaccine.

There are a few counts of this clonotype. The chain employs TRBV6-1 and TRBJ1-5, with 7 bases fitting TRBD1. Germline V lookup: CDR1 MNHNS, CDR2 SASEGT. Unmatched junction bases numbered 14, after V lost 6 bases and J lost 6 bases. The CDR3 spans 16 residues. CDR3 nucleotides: TGTGCCAGCAGATTGACAGGGAACGACTACGCTCAGCCCCAGCATTTT. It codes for CASRLTGNDYAQPQHF.

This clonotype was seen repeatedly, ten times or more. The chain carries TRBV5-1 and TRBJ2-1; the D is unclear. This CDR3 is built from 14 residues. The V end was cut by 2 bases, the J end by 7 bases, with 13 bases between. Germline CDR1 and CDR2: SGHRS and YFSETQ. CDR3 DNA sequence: TGCGCCAGCAGCTTACAACCCGGTGAGAATGAGCAGTTCTTC. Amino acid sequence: CASSLQPGENEQFF.

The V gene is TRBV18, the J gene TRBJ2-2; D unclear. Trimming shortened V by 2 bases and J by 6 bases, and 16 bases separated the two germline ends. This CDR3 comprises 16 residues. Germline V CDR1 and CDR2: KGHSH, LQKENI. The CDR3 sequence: CASSPATPEVPGELFF. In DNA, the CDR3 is TGTGCCAGCTCACCAGCGACCCCTGAGGTTCCCGGGGAGCTGTTTTTT. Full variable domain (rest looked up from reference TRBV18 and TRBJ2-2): NAGVMQNPRHLVRRRGQEARLRCSPMKGHSHVYWYRQLPEEGLKFMVYLQKENIIDESGMPKERFSAEFPKEGPSILRIQQVVRGDSAAYFCASSPATPEVPGELFFGEGSRLTVL.

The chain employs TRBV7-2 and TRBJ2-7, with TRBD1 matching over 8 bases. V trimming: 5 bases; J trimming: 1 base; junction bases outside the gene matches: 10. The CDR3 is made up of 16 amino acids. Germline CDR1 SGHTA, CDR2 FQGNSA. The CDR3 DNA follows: TGTGCCAGCAGCCGGACAGGGTTCGGGGCTTCCTACGAGCAGTACTTC. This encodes CASSRTGFGASYEQYF. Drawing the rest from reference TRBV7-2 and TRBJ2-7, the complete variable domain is GAGVSQSPSNKVTEKGKDVELRCDPISGHTALYWYRQSLGQGLEFLIYFQGNSAPDKSGLPSDRFSAERTGGSVSTLTIQRTQQEDSAVYLCASSRTGFGASYEQYFGPGTRLTVT.

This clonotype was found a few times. CDR3 amino acids: CASSGGQGVHSNQPQHF. DNA for the CDR3: TGCGCCAGCAGCGGGGGACAGGGGGTCCATAGCAATCAGCCCCAGCATTTT. V gene TRBV5-1 combines with J gene TRBJ1-5; TRBD1 matches 11 bases. From germline, CDR1 is SGHRS and CDR2 YFSETQ. V was clipped by 4 bases and J by 0 bases; unmatched bases: 6. This CDR3 comprises 17 residues.

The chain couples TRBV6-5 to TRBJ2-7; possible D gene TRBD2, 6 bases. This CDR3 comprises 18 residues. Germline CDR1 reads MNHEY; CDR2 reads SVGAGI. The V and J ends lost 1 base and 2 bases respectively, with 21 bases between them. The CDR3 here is CASSYFHPRVGGAYEQYF. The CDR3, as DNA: TGTGCCAGCAGTTACTTTCACCCCAGGGTTGGAGGGGCCTACGAGCAGTACTTC.

The CDR3 coding sequence is TGTGCCAGCAGCTTACAGGCCATGGGAAACACCATATATTTT. Protein sequence: CASSLQAMGNTIYF. V and J are TRBV7-2 and TRBJ1-3; D remains ambiguous. Germline-derived CDR1 and CDR2 are SGHTA and FQGNSA. V gave up 2 bases and J gave up 4 bases, with 9 bases separating them. The CDR3 is 14 residues long. The complete variable domain, with remaining parts taken from reference TRBV7-2 and TRBJ1-3, reads GAGVSQSPSNKVTEKGKDVELRCDPISGHTALYWYRQSLGQGLEFLIYFQGNSAPDKSGLPSDRFSAERTGGSVSTLTIQRTQQEDSAVYLCASSLQAMGNTIYFGEGSWLTVV.

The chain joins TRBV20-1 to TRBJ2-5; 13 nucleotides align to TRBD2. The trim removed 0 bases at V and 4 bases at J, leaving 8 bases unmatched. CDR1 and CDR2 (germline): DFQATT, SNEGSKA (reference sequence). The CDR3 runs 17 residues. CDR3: CSARDSLAGGFGETQYF. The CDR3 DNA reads TGCAGTGCTAGAGATTCACTAGCGGGGGGGTTTGGAGAGACCCAGTACTTC.

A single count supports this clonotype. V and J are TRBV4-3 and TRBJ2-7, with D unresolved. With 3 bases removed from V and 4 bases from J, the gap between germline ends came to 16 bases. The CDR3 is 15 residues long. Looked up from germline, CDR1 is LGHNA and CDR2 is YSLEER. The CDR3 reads CASSQFRAPQYEQYF. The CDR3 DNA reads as TGCGCCAGCAGCCAGTTCCGGGCCCCTCAGTACGAGCAGTACTTC.

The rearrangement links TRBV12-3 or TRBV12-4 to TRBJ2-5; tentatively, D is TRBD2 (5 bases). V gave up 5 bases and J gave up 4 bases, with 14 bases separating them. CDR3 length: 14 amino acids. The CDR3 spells CASSRNRGLETQYF. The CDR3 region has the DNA TGTGCCAGCAGTCGCAATCGCGGGTTAGAGACCCAGTACTTC.

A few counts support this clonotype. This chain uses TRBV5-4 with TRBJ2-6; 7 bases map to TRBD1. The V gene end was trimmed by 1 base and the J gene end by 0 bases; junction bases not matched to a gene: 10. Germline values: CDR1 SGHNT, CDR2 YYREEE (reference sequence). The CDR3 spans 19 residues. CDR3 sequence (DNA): TGTGCCAGCAGCTTGCTTTTCGGGACAGCTTACTCTGGGGCCAACGTCCTGACTTTC. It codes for CASSLLFGTAYSGANVLTF.

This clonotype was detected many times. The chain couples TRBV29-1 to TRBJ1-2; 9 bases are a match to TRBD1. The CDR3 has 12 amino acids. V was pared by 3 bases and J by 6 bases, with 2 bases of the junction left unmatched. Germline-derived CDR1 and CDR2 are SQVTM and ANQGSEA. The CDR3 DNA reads TGCAGCGTTGAGGGACAGGGAGATGGCTACACCTTC. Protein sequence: CSVEGQGDGYTF. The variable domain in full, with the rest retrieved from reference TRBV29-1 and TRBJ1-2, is SAVISQKPSRDICQRGTSLTIQCQVDSQVTMMFWYRQQPGQSLTLIATANQGSEATYESGFVIDKFPISRPNLTFSTLTVSNMSPEDSSIYLCSVEGQGDGYTFGSGTRLTVV.

The CDR3 coding sequence is TGTGCCAGCACGCGCCCCGGCTCCACTGAAGCTTTCTTT. Its translation: CASTRPGSTEAFF. The V and J genes are TRBV12-3 or TRBV12-4 and TRBJ1-1; D is unresolved. V lost 7 bases, J lost 4 bases, and 13 bases lay in between. The CDR3 runs 13 residues.

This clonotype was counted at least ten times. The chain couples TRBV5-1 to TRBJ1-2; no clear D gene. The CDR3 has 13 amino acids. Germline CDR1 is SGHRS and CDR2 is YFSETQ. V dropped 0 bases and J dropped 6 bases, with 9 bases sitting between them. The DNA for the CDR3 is TGCGCCAGCAGCTTGGACAGAGTGCATGGCTACACCTTC. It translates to CASSLDRVHGYTF.

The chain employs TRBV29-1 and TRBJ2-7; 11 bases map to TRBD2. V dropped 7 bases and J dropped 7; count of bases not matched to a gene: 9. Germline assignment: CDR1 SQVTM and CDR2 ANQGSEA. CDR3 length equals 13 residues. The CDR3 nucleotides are TGCAGCGCCGGGACTAGCGGCGATGGGGAGCAGTACTTC. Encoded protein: CSAGTSGDGEQYF.

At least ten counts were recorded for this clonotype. CDR3: CASSLAPGAYEQYF. CDR3 DNA: TGCGCCAGCAGCTTGGCCCCGGGAGCCTACGAGCAGTACTTC. The chain carries TRBV5-1 and TRBJ2-7; maybe TRBD2 (6 bases). The V and J ends lost 0 bases and 2 bases respectively, with 9 bases between them. CDR1 is SGHRS, CDR2 YFSETQ, per germline. This CDR3 is 14 amino acids long.

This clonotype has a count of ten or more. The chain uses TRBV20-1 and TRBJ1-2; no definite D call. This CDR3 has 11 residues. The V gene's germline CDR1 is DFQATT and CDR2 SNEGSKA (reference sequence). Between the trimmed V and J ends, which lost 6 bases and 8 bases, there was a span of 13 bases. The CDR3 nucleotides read TGCAGTGCCCCCGAGGCTTGGGGCTACACCTTC. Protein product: CSAPEAWGYTF.

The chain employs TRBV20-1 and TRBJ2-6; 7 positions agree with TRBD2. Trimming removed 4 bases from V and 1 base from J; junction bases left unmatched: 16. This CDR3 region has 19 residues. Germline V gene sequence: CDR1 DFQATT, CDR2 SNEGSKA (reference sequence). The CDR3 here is CSAINNLGRPLSGANVLTF. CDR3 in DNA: TGCAGTGCTATAAATAATCTCGGGAGGCCTTTATCTGGGGCCAACGTCCTGACTTTC.

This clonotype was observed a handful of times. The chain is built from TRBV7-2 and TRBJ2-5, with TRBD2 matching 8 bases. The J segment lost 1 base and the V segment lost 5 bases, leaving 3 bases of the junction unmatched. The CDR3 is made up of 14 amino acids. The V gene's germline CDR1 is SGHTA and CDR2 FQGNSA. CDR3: CASSRGLGQETQYF. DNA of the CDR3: TGTGCCAGCAGCCGGGGACTAGGCCAAGAGACCCAGTACTTC.

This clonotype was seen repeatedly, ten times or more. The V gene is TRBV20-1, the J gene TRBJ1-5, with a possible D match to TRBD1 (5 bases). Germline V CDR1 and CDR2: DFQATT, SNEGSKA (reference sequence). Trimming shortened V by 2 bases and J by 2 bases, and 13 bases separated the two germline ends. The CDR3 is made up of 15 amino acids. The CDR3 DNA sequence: TGCAGTGCTAGATACCGGGACGGGGGCAATCAGCCCCAGCATTTT. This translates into CSARYRDGGNQPQHF.

CDR3 amino acids: CASSPSRHSGANVLTF. In nucleotides, the CDR3 is TGTGCCAGCAGTCCGTCTAGGCACTCTGGGGCCAACGTCCTGACTTTC. The rearrangement uses TRBV25-1 and TRBJ2-6; no clear D gene. From germline, CDR1 is MGHDK and CDR2 SYGVNS. Between the trimmed V and J ends, which lost 5 bases and 0 bases, there was a span of 11 bases. The CDR3 has 16 residues.

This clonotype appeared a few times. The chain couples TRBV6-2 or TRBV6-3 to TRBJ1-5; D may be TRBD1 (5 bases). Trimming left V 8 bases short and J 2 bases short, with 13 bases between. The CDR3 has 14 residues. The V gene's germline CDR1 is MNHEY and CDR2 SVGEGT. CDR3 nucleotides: TGTGCCAGCCGGGACGGTGGGGGCAATCAGCCCCAGCATTTT. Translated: CASRDGGGNQPQHF.

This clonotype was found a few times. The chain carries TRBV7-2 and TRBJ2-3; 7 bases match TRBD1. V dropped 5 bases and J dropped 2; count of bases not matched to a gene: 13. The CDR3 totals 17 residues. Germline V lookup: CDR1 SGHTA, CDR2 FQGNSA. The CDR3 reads CASSKPPGQPFTDTQYF. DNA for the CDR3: TGTGCCAGCAGCAAGCCCCCGGGACAGCCCTTCACAGATACGCAGTATTTT.

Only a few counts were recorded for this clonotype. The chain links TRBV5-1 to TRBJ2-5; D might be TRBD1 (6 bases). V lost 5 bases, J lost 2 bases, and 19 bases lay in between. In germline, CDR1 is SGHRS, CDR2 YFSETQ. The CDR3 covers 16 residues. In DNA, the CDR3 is TGCGCCAGCAGGGATCTCAGGGGAAAATTACAAGAGACCCAGTACTTC. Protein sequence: CASRDLRGKLQETQYF.